This T cell receptor (beta chain) was identified during a study of T cells in Graves' hyperthyroidism and ophthalmopathy. Whole-study results and caveats: Using 13 V-J features, a model discriminated ophthalmopathy from stable hyperthyroidism.

TCR beta CDR3 regions were amplified from RNA. HTBI primers were the set used in a first-round RT-PCR of the TCR CDR3. From the multiplex PCR reads, TCRdb called clonotypes with MiXCR, one entry per CDR3 protein. Here the sample spans roughly 700,000 distinct CDR3 sequences, approximately 15% being singletons. This clonotype was counted many times. Its target is unknown. V shed 5 bases and J 2 bases; nucleotides not matched to a gene: 9. CDR1 DFQATT and CDR2 SNEGSKA come from the germline V gene (reference sequence). This CDR3 contains 14 residues. The J gene is TRBJ2-7, the V gene TRBV20-1; TRBD2 matches 7 bases. This receptor was identified in a woman in her late teens or twenties with Graves' hyperthyroidism. Material: blood. CDR3 nucleotide sequence: TGCAGTGCTCTAACACTAGCGTCAACCTACGAGCAGTACTTC. Its protein is CSALTLASTYEQYF.